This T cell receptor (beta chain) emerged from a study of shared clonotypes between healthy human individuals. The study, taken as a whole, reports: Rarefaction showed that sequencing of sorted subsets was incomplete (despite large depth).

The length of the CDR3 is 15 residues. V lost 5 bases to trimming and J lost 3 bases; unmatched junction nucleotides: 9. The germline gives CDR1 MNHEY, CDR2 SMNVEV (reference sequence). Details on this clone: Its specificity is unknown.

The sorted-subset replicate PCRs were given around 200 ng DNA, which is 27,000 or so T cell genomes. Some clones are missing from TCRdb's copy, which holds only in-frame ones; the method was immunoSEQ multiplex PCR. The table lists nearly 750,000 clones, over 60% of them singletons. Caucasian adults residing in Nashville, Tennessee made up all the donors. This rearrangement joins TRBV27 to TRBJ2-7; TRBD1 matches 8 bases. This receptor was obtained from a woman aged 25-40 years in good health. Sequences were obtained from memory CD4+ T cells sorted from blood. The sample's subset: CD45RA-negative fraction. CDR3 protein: CASSLRDRSIYEQYF. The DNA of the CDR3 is TGTGCCAGCAGTCTTCGGGACAGGAGTATCTACGAGCAGTACTTC.